Ten or more counts support the clone carrying this T cell receptor beta chain. TCRdb reprocessed the PCR reads using MiXCR. The table records roughly 29,000 clones, 23% of them present only once. The CDR3 totals 13 residues. Trimming pared 7 bases from V and 0 bases from J, leaving 10 bases between. CDR1 is MNHNS, CDR2 SASEGT, per germline. The sample is drawn from a study of metastatic and nonmetastatic thyroid tumors. Thyroid surgery took place with no prior treatment in any patient. The V gene is TRBV6-1, the J gene TRBJ2-7; a weak D match, TRBD1 (5 bases). Source material: blood. This sequence originates from a female donor with papillary thyroid cancer or a benign thyroid nodule (not recorded which). Some clones in this sample may be carry-over from other donors' samples. The DNA for the CDR3 is TGTGCCAGCACCTCCGACAGCTCCTACGAGCAGTACTTC. This encodes CASTSDSSYEQYF.